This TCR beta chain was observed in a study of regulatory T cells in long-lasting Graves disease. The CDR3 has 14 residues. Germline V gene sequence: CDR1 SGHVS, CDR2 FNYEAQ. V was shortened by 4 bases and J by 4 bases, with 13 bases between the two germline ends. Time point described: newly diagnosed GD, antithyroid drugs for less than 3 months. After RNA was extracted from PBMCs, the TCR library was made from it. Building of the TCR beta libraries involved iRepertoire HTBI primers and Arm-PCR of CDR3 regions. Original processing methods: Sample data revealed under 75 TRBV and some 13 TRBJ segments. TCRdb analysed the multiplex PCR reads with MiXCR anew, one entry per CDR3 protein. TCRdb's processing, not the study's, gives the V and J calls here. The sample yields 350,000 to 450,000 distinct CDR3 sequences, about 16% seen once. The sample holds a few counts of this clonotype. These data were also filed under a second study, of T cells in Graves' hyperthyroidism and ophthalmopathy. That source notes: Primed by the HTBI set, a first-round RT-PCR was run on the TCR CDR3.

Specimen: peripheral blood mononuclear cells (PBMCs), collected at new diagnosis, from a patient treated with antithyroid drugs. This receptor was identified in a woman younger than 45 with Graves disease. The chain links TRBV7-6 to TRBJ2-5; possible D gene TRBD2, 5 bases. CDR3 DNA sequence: TGTGCCAGCAGCTCCCTTTCCGGAGGAGAGACCCAGTACTTC. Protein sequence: CASSSLSGGETQYF.